Below are 23 T cell receptor beta chains sequenced from a single sample in a study of technical replicates of blood from several donors. Libraries were prepared by immunoSEQ multiplex PCR; TCRdb keeps only in-frame clonotypes and omits some of them. In the table there are tens of thousands of clones, about nine tenths of which are singletons. Sequenced: T cells isolated from PBMCs. The receptors were sampled from a human donor in good health.

This chain links TRBV6-6 with TRBJ2-5, with D perhaps matching TRBD1 (6 bases). The CDR3 has 15 residues. From germline, CDR1 is MNHNY and CDR2 SVGAGI (reference sequence). V was pared by 4 bases and J by 5 bases, with 17 bases between. CDR3 DNA sequence: TGTGCCAGCAGTTCCCCCTATAGGGGGAAGGAGACCCAGTACTTC. Translation: CASSSPYRGKETQYF.

In nucleotides, the CDR3 is TGTGCCAGCAGCCCTAGCGGCAATGAGCAGTTCTTC. It encodes CASSPSGNEQFF. The genes are TRBV11-1 and TRBJ2-1; 7 bases map to TRBD2. This CDR3 spans 12 amino acids. V was pared by 5 bases and J by 6 bases, with 1 base of the junction left unmatched. Germline assignment: CDR1 SGHAT and CDR2 FQDESV (reference sequence). Filled out from reference TRBV11-1 and TRBJ2-1, the complete variable domain reads EAEVAQSPRYKITEKSQAVAFWCDPISGHATLYWYRQILGQGPELLVQFQDESVVDDSQLPKDRFSAERLKGVDSTLKIQPAELGDSAMYLCASSPSGNEQFFGPGTRLTVL.

J is TRBJ1-2 and V is TRBV27; D possibly corresponds to TRBD1 (6 bases). Germline V gene lookup returns CDR1 MNHEY and CDR2 SMNVEV (reference sequence). The CDR3 runs 13 residues. Trimming pared 8 bases from V and 5 bases from J, leaving 15 bases between. The CDR3 sequence: CASFTTGNYGYTF. The CDR3 DNA reads TGTGCCAGCTTCACTACAGGGAATTATGGCTACACCTTC.

The chain has TRBV29-1 and TRBJ2-1, with a tentative D call TRBD1 (6 bases). Germline CDR1 reads SQVTM; CDR2 reads ANQGSEA. The germline V and J ends were trimmed by 5 bases and 5 bases, with 13 bases remaining between them. The CDR3 has 13 residues. This CDR3 reads CSVQGHADNEQFF. In DNA, the CDR3 is TGCAGCGTTCAGGGGCATGCGGACAATGAGCAGTTCTTC.

The gene calls are TRBV18 and TRBJ2-7, with 11 bases aligning to TRBD2. This CDR3 has 16 amino acids. CDR1 and CDR2 from the germline V gene are KGHSH and LQKENI. Trimming took 5 bases from V and 0 from J; bases not matched to a gene: 6. The CDR3: CASSAVAGGGSYEQYF. The CDR3 coding sequence is TGTGCCAGCTCAGCCGTAGCGGGAGGGGGCTCCTACGAGCAGTACTTC. The full variable domain, with the rest looked up from reference TRBV18 and TRBJ2-7, is NAGVMQNPRHLVRRRGQEARLRCSPMKGHSHVYWYRQLPEEGLKFMVYLQKENIIDESGMPKERFSAEFPKEGPSILRIQQVVRGDSAAYFCASSAVAGGGSYEQYFGPGTRLTVT.

The gene calls are TRBV7-9 and TRBJ1-2, with D possibly TRBD1 on 6 matching bases. Per the germline V gene, CDR1 is SEHNR and CDR2 is FQNEAQ (reference sequence). The CDR3 has 14 amino acids. The V and J ends lost 0 bases and 4 bases respectively, with 9 bases between them. CDR3 in DNA: TGTGCCAGCAGCTTAGCCTGGGACACCTATGGCTACACCTTC. This encodes CASSLAWDTYGYTF. Together with reference TRBV7-9 and TRBJ1-2, the CDR3 gives the full variable domain: DTGVSQNPRHKITKRGQNVTFRCDPISEHNRLYWYRQTLGQGPEFLTYFQNEAQLEKSRLLSDRFSAERPKGSFSTLEIQRTEQGDSAMYLCASSLAWDTYGYTFGSGTRLTVV.

This clone was recorded once. The genes are TRBV4-3 and TRBJ2-3; 11 bases match TRBD2. J lost 2 bases, V lost 4 bases, and 5 bases had no gene match. There are 16 residues in the CDR3. Germline loops: CDR1 LGHNA, CDR2 YSLEER. The chain's CDR3 is CASSLTSGGSTDTQYF. DNA for the CDR3: TGCGCCAGCAGCCTCACTAGCGGGGGCTCCACAGATACGCAGTATTTT.

This rearrangement joins TRBV7-3 to TRBJ2-7; 9 bases match TRBD1. CDR1 and CDR2 from the germline V gene are SGHTA and FQGTGA. Germline trimming cut 5 bases from V and 2 bases from J; bases unmatched to any gene: 4. The CDR3 is 14 amino acids. The CDR3 here is CASSQGTGPYEQYF. DNA of the CDR3: TGTGCCAGCAGCCAAGGGACAGGGCCCTACGAGCAGTACTTC.

This sequence joins TRBV14 and TRBJ1-1, with 8 bases matching TRBD1. V trimming: 4 bases; J trimming: 7 bases; junction bases outside the gene matches: 8. The CDR3 is 14 residues long. Looked up from germline, CDR1 is SGHDN and CDR2 is FVKESK. The CDR3 loop reads CASSLSDRANEAFF. The DNA for the CDR3 is TGTGCCAGCAGCCTCTCGGACAGGGCGAATGAAGCTTTCTTT.

The chain has TRBV7-9 and TRBJ2-1; 9 bases map to TRBD2. This CDR3 is 15 amino acids long. V shed 5 bases and J 3 bases; nucleotides not matched to a gene: 5. In germline, CDR1 is SEHNR, CDR2 FQNEAQ (reference sequence). CDR3 in DNA: TGTGCCAGCAGCCCCGGGACTAGCCACTACAATGAGCAGTTCTTC. It translates to CASSPGTSHYNEQFF.

Concerning this clone: The junction departs from the called germline gene at one end, perhaps through a read error. This chain joins TRBV19 and TRBJ2-5, with a possible D match to TRBD1 (5 bases). CDR1 is LNHDA and CDR2 is SQIVND in the germline V gene (reference sequence). CDR3 length equals 13 residues. The CDR3 nucleotides read TGTGCCAGTAGTATACAGGGTGCAGAGGCCCAGTACTTC. Amino acids: CASSIQGAEAQYF.

This clone was recorded only once. The V gene is TRBV7-2, the J gene TRBJ1-2; 7 positions match TRBD1. The CDR3 sequence is 14 residues long. Germline CDR1 reads SGHTA; CDR2 reads FQGNSA. The trim removed 5 bases at V and 5 bases at J, leaving 8 bases unmatched. CDR3 sequence reads: CASSGDRDSYGYTF. The CDR3 region has the DNA TGTGCCAGCAGCGGAGACAGGGATTCTTATGGCTACACCTTC.

V is TRBV9 and J is TRBJ2-1; maybe TRBD2 (6 bases). This CDR3 comprises 15 residues. The germline V gene encodes CDR1 SGDLS and CDR2 YYNGEE. Trimming shortened V by 0 bases and J by 2 bases, and 9 bases separated the two germline ends. For the CDR3, the DNA is TGTGCCAGCAGCGTAGGAATAGCGGCCTACAATGAGCAGTTCTTC. Amino acids: CASSVGIAAYNEQFF.

This chain joins TRBV5-1 and TRBJ2-7, with 7 bases matching TRBD1. This CDR3 spans 16 amino acids. Germline V CDR1 and CDR2: SGHRS, YFSETQ. The junction had 14 bases not matched to a gene; V was cut back by 0 bases and J by 8 bases. CDR3 protein: CASSLVTGQDFDQQYF. The CDR3 DNA reads TGCGCCAGCAGCTTGGTTACTGGACAGGACTTCGACCAGCAGTACTTC.

The chain combines TRBV30 with TRBJ2-7; tentative D call: TRBD2 (5 bases). The ends were cut back, 0 bases at V and 5 bases at J, with 8 bases in the middle. Germline lookup yields CDR1 GTSNPN and CDR2 SVGIG (reference sequence). This CDR3 region has 12 residues. The CDR3 region has the DNA TGTGCCTGGAGTGTACTGAGGGACGAGCAGTACTTC. Its translation: CAWSVLRDEQYF.

The rearrangement joins TRBV30 to TRBJ2-1; D is unresolved. The germline V gene has CDR1 GTSNPN and CDR2 SVGIG (reference sequence). The CDR3 consists of 13 residues. Between the trimmed V and J ends, which lost 3 bases and 3 bases, there was a span of 9 bases. CDR3 amino acids: CAWSSISYNEQFF. The DNA of the CDR3 is TGTGCCTGGAGCTCGATCAGCTACAATGAGCAGTTCTTC.

This clone has only a few counts. V gene TRBV7-3 combines with J gene TRBJ2-1; the D gene is possibly TRBD2 (5 bases). V was clipped by 4 bases and J by 6 bases, with 10 bases between them. Per the germline V gene, CDR1 is SGHTA and CDR2 is FQGTGA. The CDR3 spans 13 residues. CDR3 DNA: TGTGCCAGCAGCTCGGGATACGGCAATGAGCAGTTCTTC. It specifies CASSSGYGNEQFF.

This clone was detected only once. V is TRBV9 and J is TRBJ2-3; 9 positions match TRBD2. The CDR3 covers 16 residues. The germline V gene encodes CDR1 SGDLS and CDR2 YYNGEE. V gave up 3 bases and J gave up 5 bases; unmatched junction bases: 10. The CDR3 DNA reads TGTGCCAGCAGCGGGGGGTGGCTAGCGGGACAAGATACGCAGTATTTT. It specifies CASSGGWLAGQDTQYF.

The chain couples TRBV30 to TRBJ1-2; no firm D call. The CDR3 is made up of 15 amino acids. Trimming left V 2 bases short and J 0 bases short, with 13 bases between. The germline V gene encodes CDR1 GTSNPN and CDR2 SVGIG (reference sequence). CDR3 in amino acids: CAWSPYLTSNYGYTF. The CDR3 DNA sequence: TGTGCCTGGAGTCCTTACCTGACATCTAACTATGGCTACACCTTC.

The V and J genes are TRBV27 and TRBJ1-1, with D perhaps TRBD1 (5 bases). Germline CDR1 MNHEY, CDR2 SMNVEV (reference sequence). CDR3 length equals 14 residues. Trimming removed 4 bases from V and 0 bases from J, with 9 bases in between. The CDR3 sequence: CASSWDFLNTEAFF. CDR3 sequence (DNA): TGTGCCAGCAGTTGGGACTTCCTGAACACTGAAGCTTTCTTT.

The V gene is TRBV4-3, the J gene TRBJ2-3; 12 bases align to TRBD2. The V gene end was trimmed by 4 bases and the J gene end by 2 bases; junction bases not matched to a gene: 4. The CDR3 loop spans 16 amino acids. The germline V gene has CDR1 LGHNA and CDR2 YSLEER. The CDR3 DNA follows: TGCGCCAGCAGCCGATGGACTAGCGGGACCACAGATACGCAGTATTTT. Translation gives CASSRWTSGTTDTQYF.

The V and J genes are TRBV28 and TRBJ2-7, with 9 bases that match TRBD2. This CDR3 has 16 residues. CDR1 and CDR2 from the germline V gene are MDHEN and SYDVKM. The V gene end was trimmed by 5 bases and the J gene end by 0 bases; junction bases not matched to a gene: 8. CDR3 nucleotides: TGTGCCAGCAGTCAGTGGACTAGCGACCGCTCCTACGAGCAGTACTTC. Encoded protein: CASSQWTSDRSYEQYF.

The CDR3 loop is CASRETSGNWVHNEQFF. In nucleotides, the CDR3 is TGTGCCAGTAGGGAGACTAGCGGGAATTGGGTTCACAATGAGCAGTTCTTC. V and J are TRBV19 and TRBJ2-1, with 11 nucleotides matching TRBD2. Trimming cost V 6 bases and J 5 bases; bases outside gene matches: 12. Germline CDR1 is LNHDA and CDR2 is SQIVND (reference sequence). The CDR3 extends over 17 amino acids.